The 21 T cell receptor beta chains presented below share a single source sample, sequenced in a study of OX40 agonist ivuxolimab in advanced cancers. Only in-frame clones appear in the TCRdb table, and some are missing; sequencing was by immunoSEQ multiplex PCR. Of under 13,000 clones in the sample, about 77% were seen once. The sample consisted of CD4+ or CD8+ T cells sorted from blood, taken in a trial of the OX40 agonist ivuxolimab. The receptors were gathered from an adult with an advanced solid tumor such as melanoma, head and neck, liver or kidney cancer.

This clone was seen a handful of times. The chain has TRBV7-9 and TRBJ1-3, with unresolved D. The germline V and J ends were trimmed by 5 bases and 8 bases, with 10 bases remaining between them. This CDR3 is 12 amino acids long. Per germline, CDR1 SEHNR and CDR2 FQNEAQ (reference sequence). CDR3: CASSPRLDTIYF. The CDR3 coding sequence is TGTGCCAGCAGCCCCCGTTTAGACACCATATATTTT.

This clone came up a few times. V usage is TRBV6-6 and J usage is TRBJ2-7; D unresolved. CDR1 is MNHNY and CDR2 is SVGAGI in the germline V gene (reference sequence). The V and J ends lost 5 bases and 4 bases respectively, with 18 bases between them. CDR3 size: 15 residues. CDR3 residues: CASSIQPDLRYEQYF. The CDR3 DNA is TGTGCCAGCAGTATACAGCCAGACCTAAGGTACGAGCAGTACTTC.

The chain combines TRBV19 with TRBJ2-7; either TRBD1 or TRBD2 may fit D (6 bases each). Trimming removed 7 bases from V and 3 bases from J, with 19 bases in between. CDR1 LNHDA and CDR2 SQIVND come from the germline V gene (reference sequence). This CDR3 spans 15 amino acids. The CDR3 DNA reads TGTGCCAGTACCCCCGGGGGCAGCGGTCACTACGAGCAGTACTTC. Translating gives CASTPGGSGHYEQYF.

The CDR3, as DNA: TGCGCCAGCAGCGCTACTTCAGGGGGGTCCTACGAGCAGTACTTC. Its translation: CASSATSGGSYEQYF. The chain joins TRBV5-1 to TRBJ2-7, with a possible D match to TRBD1 (7 bases). V lost 4 bases and J 1 base, leaving 15 bases between the germline ends. This CDR3 is 15 amino acids long. Germline V gives CDR1 SGHRS, CDR2 YFSETQ.

This clone was seen a handful of times. The gene calls are TRBV11-2 and TRBJ2-7; D unresolved. The CDR3 covers 12 residues. Germline CDR1 reads SGHAT; CDR2 reads FQNNGV. V lost 3 bases and J 3 bases, leaving 6 bases between the germline ends. The CDR3 coding sequence is TGTGCCAGCAGCTTTGGCGGCTACGAGCAGTACTTC. Amino acids: CASSFGGYEQYF.

Points on this clone: Since a far larger clone is one base different, this is likely a read error. This chain joins TRBV6-1 and TRBJ2-5, with 8 bases aligning to TRBD2. Germline CDR1 reads MNHNS; CDR2 reads SASEGT. The CDR3 contains 16 residues. The chain's CDR3 is CASREVAGRGEETQYF. The CDR3 DNA reads as TGTGCCAGCAGGGAAGTGGCGGGGCGGGGGGAAGAGACCCAGTACTTC.

The chain employs TRBV19 and TRBJ1-5; 7 positions match TRBD1. Unmatched junction bases numbered 8, after V lost 6 bases and J lost 3 bases. The CDR3 has 15 amino acids. Germline V gene sequence: CDR1 LNHDA, CDR2 SQIVND (reference sequence). The CDR3 loop is CASRALQGNNQPQHF. CDR3 DNA: TGTGCCAGTAGGGCTTTACAGGGGAACAATCAGCCCCAGCATTTT.

This clone has a handful of counts. The rearrangement links TRBV7-9 to TRBJ1-4; D not certain. V was shortened by 5 bases and J by 12 bases, with 19 bases between the two germline ends. The CDR3 covers 14 residues. Germline lookup yields CDR1 SEHNR and CDR2 FQNEAQ (reference sequence). Here the CDR3 reads CASSLPSRLGQLFF. The CDR3 nucleotides read TGTGCCAGCAGCCTTCCTAGTCGTCTAGGGCAACTGTTTTTT. The variable domain in full, completed from reference TRBV7-9 and TRBJ1-4, reads DTGVSQNPRHKITKRGQNVTFRCDPISEHNRLYWYRQTLGQGPEFLTYFQNEAQLEKSRLLSDRFSAERPKGSFSTLEIQRTEQGDSAMYLCASSLPSRLGQLFFGSGTQLSVL.

The chain employs TRBV6-4 and TRBJ2-2; 10 bases fit TRBD2. V was clipped by 2 bases and J by 4 bases; unmatched bases: 4. Germline assignment: CDR1 MRHNA and CDR2 SNTAGT. CDR3 length equals 16 residues. The DNA for the CDR3 is TGTGCCAGCAGTGACGGAGGGACTAGCGTCACCGGGGAGCTGTTTTTT. It translates to CASSDGGTSVTGELFF.

The gene calls are TRBV7-9 and TRBJ2-1; no firm D call. Germline CDR1 SEHNR, CDR2 FQNEAQ (reference sequence). Trimming removed 1 base at V and 5 bases at J, with 9 bases between. This CDR3 has 14 amino acids. The CDR3 sequence: CASSLVAADNEQFF. DNA for the CDR3: TGTGCCAGCAGCTTAGTGGCAGCAGACAATGAGCAGTTCTTC.

This rearrangement joins TRBV29-1 to TRBJ2-7, with TRBD2 as a possible D gene (5 bases). The CDR3 length is 13 residues. From germline, CDR1 is SQVTM and CDR2 ANQGSEA. V dropped 4 bases and J dropped 2 bases, with 12 bases sitting between them. CDR3 nucleotide sequence: TGCAGCGTTGTCCCATCCGGGGCCTACGAGCAGTACTTC. Translation gives CSVVPSGAYEQYF.

The chain carries TRBV19 and TRBJ2-2; a weak D match, TRBD2 (6 bases). The CDR3 contains 17 residues. The V end was cut by 3 bases, the J end by 3 bases, with 17 bases between. CDR1 and CDR2 from the germline V gene are LNHDA and SQIVND (reference sequence). CDR3 DNA: TGTGCCAGTAGTATCCCCGACTACTCGGGGGACACCGGGGAGCTGTTTTTT. It translates to CASSIPDYSGDTGELFF. Complete variable domain (other parts from reference TRBV19 and TRBJ2-2): DGGITQSPKYLFRKEGQNVTLSCEQNLNHDAMYWYRQDPGQGLRLIYYSQIVNDFQKGDIAEGYSVSREKKESFPLTVTSAQKNPTAFYLCASSIPDYSGDTGELFFGEGSRLTVL.

The V call is TRBV10-3, the J call TRBJ2-1; possible D gene TRBD1, 6 bases. Trimming removed 0 bases at V and 3 bases at J, with 12 bases between. The germline gives CDR1 ENHRY, CDR2 SYGVKD. The CDR3 is 16 residues long. CDR3 amino acids: CAISESRGTLYNEQFF. DNA of the CDR3: TGTGCCATCAGTGAGTCGAGGGGGACCCTCTACAATGAGCAGTTCTTC.

The rearrangement links TRBV6-1 to TRBJ1-2, with D possibly TRBD1 on 5 matching bases. CDR3 length: 17 residues. Between the trimmed V and J ends, which lost 1 base and 2 bases, there was a span of 17 bases. Germline values: CDR1 MNHNS, CDR2 SASEGT. DNA for the CDR3: TGTGCCAGCAGTGAAGGCTCTGGGACGGAACTCAACTATGGCTACACCTTC. It yields the protein CASSEGSGTELNYGYTF.

This chain joins TRBV4-1 and TRBJ2-5; tentatively, D is TRBD1 (6 bases). The CDR3 runs 13 residues. Germline V gene data show CDR1 as MGHRA and CDR2 as YSYEKL. V was shortened by 4 bases and J by 4 bases, with 10 bases between the two germline ends. CDR3 sequence (DNA): TGCGCCAGCAGCCTCCGACAGGTAGAGACCCAGTACTTC. It yields the protein CASSLRQVETQYF.

The chain recombines TRBV4-1 with TRBJ2-4; D may correspond to TRBD1 or TRBD2 (6 bases each). Germline lookup yields CDR1 MGHRA and CDR2 YSYEKL. This CDR3 comprises 17 residues. The germline V and J ends were trimmed by 4 bases and 3 bases, with 19 bases remaining between them. The CDR3 DNA reads TGCGCCAGCAGCCTAATAGGAGGGGTAGGGGGCAAAAACATTCAGTACTTC. It specifies CASSLIGGVGGKNIQYF.

The V gene is TRBV27, the J gene TRBJ1-5; D is perhaps TRBD1 (6 bases). Trimming removed 5 bases at V and 5 bases at J, with 13 bases between. Germline V gene sequence: CDR1 MNHEY, CDR2 SMNVEV (reference sequence). The CDR3 totals 14 residues. The CDR3 sequence is CASSPGGGDQPQHF. Written as DNA, the CDR3 is TGTGCCAGCAGTCCGGGGGGGGGCGATCAGCCCCAGCATTTT.

V and J are TRBV19 and TRBJ2-7, with a tentative D call TRBD2 (6 bases). V dropped 3 bases and J dropped 6 bases, with 12 bases sitting between them. The germline gives CDR1 LNHDA, CDR2 SQIVND (reference sequence). This CDR3 is 13 amino acids long. The CDR3 reads CASSIGGVGEQYF. In nucleotides, the CDR3 is TGTGCCAGTAGTATTGGAGGGGTGGGCGAGCAGTACTTC.

This clone was seen a handful of times. The chain recombines TRBV7-9 with TRBJ2-7; possible D gene TRBD1, 6 bases. CDR3 length: 14 residues. CDR1 and CDR2 (germline): SEHNR, FQNEAQ (reference sequence). V dropped 6 bases and J dropped 2 bases, with 14 bases sitting between them. The CDR3 nucleotides read TGTGCCAGCAGTTCCACAGGGAAACCCTACGAGCAGTACTTC. Translated: CASSSTGKPYEQYF.

The chain links TRBV30 to TRBJ2-2; D not resolved. This CDR3 is 15 amino acids long. Between the trimmed V and J ends, which lost 7 bases and 6 bases, there was a span of 21 bases. Germline CDR1 GTSNPN, CDR2 SVGIG (reference sequence). This CDR3 is CAFLGERQIPGELFF. The CDR3 nucleotides read TGTGCCTTCCTCGGCGAGAGGCAGATCCCCGGGGAGCTGTTTTTT. Complete variable domain (other parts from reference TRBV30 and TRBJ2-2): SQTIHQWPATLVQPVGSPLSLECTVEGTSNPNLYWYRQAAGRGLQLLFYSVGIGQISSEVPQNLSASRPQDRQFILSSKKLLLSDSGFYLCAFLGERQIPGELFFGEGSRLTVL.

V gene TRBV27 combines with J gene TRBJ2-6; D gene ambiguous. Trimming took 5 bases from V and 5 from J, leaving 22 bases between them. CDR3 length: 18 amino acids. CDR1 and CDR2 (germline): MNHEY, SMNVEV (reference sequence). The CDR3 nucleotides read TGTGCCAGCAGTCTTTGCCTCTGGCTACAAAGTCGGGCCAACGTCCTGACTTTC. Its protein product is CASSLCLWLQSRANVLTF. The full variable domain, with the rest looked up from reference TRBV27 and TRBJ2-6, is EAQVTQNPRYLITVTGKKLTVTCSQNMNHEYMSWYRQDPGLGLRQIYYSMNVEVTDKGDVPEGYKVSRKEKRNFPLILESPSPNQTSLYFCASSLCLWLQSRANVLTFGAGSRLTVL.